The 32 T cell receptor beta chains in this list originate from one sample, sequenced in a study of response to subunit inactivated influenza vaccine. TCRdb ran MiXCR on the RT-PCR reads and lists one entry per CDR3 protein. The sample has fewer than 550,000 distinct CDR3 sequences, 25% seen once. Sequences were derived from CD4+ T cells sorted from PBMCs, sampled around 5 days after vaccination. These receptors were collected from a man in his forties or fifties who received an inactivated influenza vaccine.

The chain has TRBV9 and TRBJ2-7; 8 bases fit TRBD2. CDR1 and CDR2 (germline): SGDLS, YYNGEE. The CDR3 totals 15 residues. The V and J ends lost 0 bases and 1 base, in that order; junction bases with no gene match: 3. CDR3 residues: CASSVDPSGSYEQYF. The CDR3 DNA reads as TGTGCCAGCAGCGTAGACCCTAGCGGGTCCTACGAGCAGTACTTC.

In this sample, this clonotype turned up a few times. The chain recombines TRBV20-1 with TRBJ2-3; perhaps TRBD1 as D (5 bases). CDR3 length: 14 amino acids. Germline CDR1 is DFQATT and CDR2 is SNEGSKA (reference sequence). Trimming left V 5 bases short and J 1 base short, with 13 bases between. CDR3 protein: CSAQGLPGTDTQYF. CDR3 DNA: TGCAGTGCTCAGGGCCTTCCGGGCACAGATACGCAGTATTTT.

The chain carries TRBV7-3 and TRBJ2-1, with 11 positions matching TRBD2. This CDR3 is built from 16 residues. CDR1 and CDR2 from the germline V gene are SGHTA and FQGTGA. The V and J ends lost 4 bases and 5 bases, in that order; junction bases with no gene match: 7. Here the CDR3 DNA reads TGTGCCAGCAGCTATTACGGGACTAGCGGTAACAATGAGCAGTTCTTC. Amino acids: CASSYYGTSGNNEQFF.

V usage is TRBV5-1 and J usage is TRBJ2-5, with D uncertain. The CDR3 consists of 13 residues. V gave up 6 bases and J gave up 1 base, with 10 bases separating them. Germline loops: CDR1 SGHRS, CDR2 YFSETQ. The CDR3 coding sequence is TGCGCCAGCAACTTTGAGCCCCAAGAGACCCAGTACTTC. Encoded protein: CASNFEPQETQYF.

This chain uses TRBV18 with TRBJ2-3; D is uncertain. Germline loops: CDR1 KGHSH, CDR2 LQKENI. Trimming took 5 bases from V and 1 from J, leaving 13 bases between them. This CDR3 has 15 amino acids. CDR3 sequence: CASSTTVSRTDTQYF. CDR3 DNA: TGTGCCAGCTCAACAACAGTCTCCCGCACAGATACGCAGTATTTT. Supplemented by reference TRBV18 and TRBJ2-3, the full variable domain reads NAGVMQNPRHLVRRRGQEARLRCSPMKGHSHVYWYRQLPEEGLKFMVYLQKENIIDESGMPKERFSAEFPKEGPSILRIQQVVRGDSAAYFCASSTTVSRTDTQYFGPGTRLTVL.

The chain uses TRBV14 and TRBJ2-7; D is undetermined. The CDR3 runs to 12 residues. Germline assignment: CDR1 SGHDN and CDR2 FVKESK. V lost 2 bases to trimming and J lost 5 bases, with 7 bases between them. The CDR3 spells CASSQIGNEQYF. The CDR3 coding sequence is TGTGCCAGCAGCCAAATAGGGAACGAGCAGTACTTC.

V usage is TRBV20-1 and J usage is TRBJ1-5; D is unclear. V was shortened by 0 bases and J by 5 bases, with 8 bases between the two germline ends. Germline V gene lookup returns CDR1 DFQATT and CDR2 SNEGSKA (reference sequence). CDR3 length equals 13 residues. CDR3 in DNA: TGCAGTGCTAGAGACTTGAGCGATCAGCCCCAGCATTTT. Translating gives CSARDLSDQPQHF.

In its sample, this clonotype was seen a few times. This rearrangement joins TRBV11-2 to TRBJ2-7, with 10 bases that match TRBD2. In germline, CDR1 is SGHAT, CDR2 FQNNGV. Trimming cost V 4 bases and J 6 bases; bases outside gene matches: 18. CDR3 size: 18 residues. In DNA, the CDR3 is TGTGCCAGCAGCTCTAGGATCGGTAGCGGGGGGCTCCTAGGCGAGCAGTACTTC. Translation: CASSSRIGSGGLLGEQYF.

The chain uses TRBV28 and TRBJ2-7; D is perhaps TRBD2 (6 bases). The CDR3 extends over 16 amino acids. Germline CDR1 reads MDHEN; CDR2 reads SYDVKM. Trimming cost V 7 bases and J 1 base, with 20 bases left between them. CDR3: CASTEGGVKGSYEQYF. DNA of the CDR3: TGTGCCAGCACCGAGGGCGGGGTTAAGGGGTCCTACGAGCAGTACTTC.

Many counts were recorded for this clonotype. In DNA, the CDR3 is TGTGCCAGCAGCTTAACGAGGGCGGGAGGCGCCGGGGAGCTGTTTTTT. This sequence encodes CASSLTRAGGAGELFF. V gene TRBV11-1 combines with J gene TRBJ2-2; 8 bases align to TRBD2. Trimming at V came to 2 bases and at J to 6 bases, leaving 8 bases not matched to a gene. Germline V gene lookup returns CDR1 SGHAT and CDR2 FQDESV (reference sequence). This CDR3 region has 16 residues.

This clonotype was detected many times. The rearrangement joins TRBV24-1 to TRBJ2-1, with D perhaps TRBD2 (5 bases). The CDR3 loop spans 14 amino acids. V dropped 6 bases and J dropped 6 bases, with 14 bases sitting between them. Germline loops: CDR1 KGHDR, CDR2 SFDVKD. The CDR3 DNA reads TGTGCCACCAGTCGGGCCGGAGGTAGCAATGAGCAGTTCTTC. Protein: CATSRAGGSNEQFF.

This clonotype showed up just a few times. An end of the junction does not agree with germline; a read error may underlie this. The J gene is TRBJ2-1, the V gene TRBV3-1; 7 bases fit TRBD2. The CDR3 length is 13 residues. Germline values: CDR1 LGHDT, CDR2 YNNKEL (reference sequence). The CDR3 DNA is TGTGCCAGCAGCCAACCAGGTAGCGGGCCCGGAGTCTTC. The encoded protein is CASSQPGSGPGVF.

The gene calls are TRBV18 and TRBJ2-1, with 14 positions matching TRBD2. The V gene's germline CDR1 is KGHSH and CDR2 LQKENI. The CDR3 has 18 amino acids. Trimming cost V 2 bases and J 1 base; bases outside gene matches: 4. The CDR3 region has the DNA TGTGCCAGCTCACCAGGGACTAGCGGGAGTTTTTCCTACAATGAGCAGTTCTTC. As protein: CASSPGTSGSFSYNEQFF.

This clonotype has ten or more counts. CDR3 nucleotides: TGTGCCAGCAGTTTAGGGGCCCACCGGGACCCAGATACGCAGTATTTT. The encoded protein is CASSLGAHRDPDTQYF. The chain employs TRBV12-3 or TRBV12-4 and TRBJ2-3; D assignment may be TRBD1 or TRBD2 (5 bases each). The CDR3 spans 16 residues. V dropped 1 base and J dropped 4 bases, with 15 bases sitting between them.

The chain links TRBV4-3 to TRBJ2-5; 9 bases fit TRBD1. This CDR3 spans 15 amino acids. After removal of 4 bases from V and 1 base from J, the junction contained 4 bases not matched to a gene. The V gene's germline CDR1 is LGHNA and CDR2 YSLEER. The DNA of the CDR3 is TGCGCCAGCAGCCCCGGGACAGGGCGCCAAGAGACCCAGTACTTC. Its translation is CASSPGTGRQETQYF.

The CDR3 spells CASSWGGANTGELFF. CDR3 in DNA: TGTGCCAGCAGCTGGGGTGGGGCGAACACCGGGGAGCTGTTTTTT. The genes are TRBV7-2 and TRBJ2-2; D unclear. The CDR3 covers 15 residues. Germline lookup yields CDR1 SGHTA and CDR2 FQGNSA. V lost 4 bases, J lost 0 bases, and 9 bases lay in between.

The rearrangement uses TRBV11-2 and TRBJ2-1; 10 bases agree with TRBD2. The V and J ends lost 5 bases and 8 bases, in that order; junction bases with no gene match: 9. The germline CDR1 and CDR2 sequences are SGHAT and FQNNGV. This CDR3 spans 15 amino acids. The CDR3: CASSRKRGGEYEQFF. In DNA, the CDR3 is TGTGCCAGCAGCCGAAAGCGGGGGGGCGAGTATGAGCAGTTCTTC.

In its sample, this clonotype was seen a few times. The chain employs TRBV5-1 and TRBJ2-1, with 13 positions matching TRBD2. V lost 4 bases and J lost 3; bases outside the gene matches: 4. CDR1 and CDR2 (germline): SGHRS, YFSETQ. CDR3 length: 16 residues. The CDR3 protein is CASSLLAGGLYNEQFF. As DNA, the CDR3 is TGCGCCAGCAGCCTACTAGCGGGGGGGCTCTACAATGAGCAGTTCTTC.

The genes are TRBV5-1 and TRBJ2-7, with 7 nucleotides matching TRBD1. Looked up from germline, CDR1 is SGHRS and CDR2 is YFSETQ. The CDR3 runs 13 residues. Losses at the gene ends were 2 bases for V and 6 bases for J; bases not matched to a gene: 5. The CDR3 DNA reads as TGCGCCAGCAGCTTCGACAGGGCCGGCGAGCAGTACTTC. Translated: CASSFDRAGEQYF.

This clonotype has just a few counts. The chain employs TRBV6-1 and TRBJ2-4; D remains ambiguous. Per the germline V gene, CDR1 is MNHNS and CDR2 is SASEGT. V lost 5 bases, J lost 0 bases, and 8 bases lay in between. This CDR3 has 14 amino acids. The chain's CDR3 is CASSPLLAKNIQYF. The CDR3 coding sequence is TGTGCCAGCAGTCCCCTTCTAGCCAAAAACATTCAGTACTTC.

V gene TRBV20-1 combines with J gene TRBJ2-7; no definite D call. V gave up 5 bases and J gave up 3 bases, with 8 bases separating them. The germline V gene encodes CDR1 DFQATT and CDR2 SNEGSKA (reference sequence). The CDR3 loop spans 11 amino acids. The CDR3 reads CSASLFYEQYF. CDR3 coding DNA: TGCAGTGCTTCTTTGTTCTACGAGCAGTACTTC.

The rearrangement joins TRBV6-5 to TRBJ2-7; D is unclear. This CDR3 contains 15 residues. Trimming removed 0 bases from V and 0 bases from J, with 9 bases in between. Germline V CDR1 and CDR2: MNHEY, SVGAGI. The CDR3 spells CASSYSLDYSYEQYF. The CDR3 DNA follows: TGTGCCAGCAGTTACTCGCTTGATTACTCCTACGAGCAGTACTTC.

This chain links TRBV7-9 with TRBJ2-7, with 9 bases aligning to TRBD2. This CDR3 is 15 amino acids long. Germline CDR1 SEHNR, CDR2 FQNEAQ (reference sequence). The ends lost 5 bases at V and 1 base at J; junction bases unmatched: 6. Here the CDR3 DNA reads TGTGCCAGCAGCGGTAGCGGGAGTGTGTCCTACGAGCAGTACTTC. Translation: CASSGSGSVSYEQYF.

The DNA for the CDR3 is TGCAGTGCTACTCGGCGAGACAGGGGGCTTCGGGAGCAGTTCTTC. Its protein is CSATRRDRGLREQFF. The chain couples TRBV20-1 to TRBJ2-1; 10 bases are shared with TRBD1. The germline gives CDR1 DFQATT, CDR2 SNEGSKA (reference sequence). The J segment lost 10 bases and the V segment lost 4 bases, leaving 13 bases of the junction unmatched. CDR3 length: 15 amino acids.

V gene TRBV20-1 combines with J gene TRBJ2-5; no reliable D call. V was clipped by 3 bases and J by 3 bases, with 8 bases between them. CDR1 and CDR2 from the germline V gene are DFQATT and SNEGSKA (reference sequence). The CDR3 loop spans 12 amino acids. This chain's CDR3 is CSASRHKETQYF. For the CDR3, the DNA is TGCAGTGCTAGTCGGCACAAAGAGACCCAGTACTTC.

This clonotype was counted at least ten times. This chain connects TRBV24-1 to TRBJ1-1; 8 bases fit TRBD1. Germline V gives CDR1 KGHDR, CDR2 SFDVKD. The ends lost 6 bases at V and 1 base at J; junction bases unmatched: 3. This CDR3 has 14 residues. DNA for the CDR3: TGTGCCACCAGTAATGGACAGGGGAACACTGAAGCTTTCTTT. Its protein is CATSNGQGNTEAFF.

The sample holds many counts of this clonotype. The chain recombines TRBV19 with TRBJ1-6; 9 bases align to TRBD1. Germline-derived CDR1 and CDR2 are LNHDA and SQIVND (reference sequence). The CDR3 runs to 14 residues. J gave up 6 bases and V 6 bases, and 3 bases lay outside the gene matches. CDR3 in amino acids: CASSSTGGNSPLHF. CDR3 bases: TGTGCCAGTAGCTCGACAGGGGGTAATTCACCCCTCCACTTT.

The V and J genes are TRBV30 and TRBJ2-7, with D tentatively TRBD1 (6 bases). The CDR3 has 12 amino acids. Germline assignment: CDR1 GTSNPN and CDR2 SVGIG (reference sequence). The V gene lost 0 bases and the J gene lost 7 bases, with 10 bases spanning the gap. CDR3 DNA sequence: TGTGCCTGGAGTGTAGGGGACACTGAGCAGTACTTC. Amino acid sequence: CAWSVGDTEQYF. Using reference TRBV30 and TRBJ2-7 for the parts outside the CDR3, the full variable domain is SQTIHQWPATLVQPVGSPLSLECTVEGTSNPNLYWYRQAAGRGLQLLFYSVGIGQISSEVPQNLSASRPQDRQFILSSKKLLLSDSGFYLCAWSVGDTEQYFGPGTRLTVT.

The rearrangement links TRBV11-2 to TRBJ1-1; no clear D gene. CDR1 and CDR2 from the germline V gene are SGHAT and FQNNGV. This CDR3 region has 14 residues. Trimming pared 5 bases from V and 5 bases from J, leaving 15 bases between. In nucleotides, the CDR3 is TGTGCCAGCAGCCCACAGCAGGTCGGGACTGAAGCTTTCTTT. Amino acid sequence: CASSPQQVGTEAFF.

A few counts support this clonotype. The rearrangement joins TRBV4-3 to TRBJ2-3; D possibly corresponds to TRBD1 (6 bases). Looked up from germline, CDR1 is LGHNA and CDR2 is YSLEER. The CDR3 is 15 residues long. The V and J ends lost 4 bases and 3 bases respectively, with 14 bases between them. CDR3 nucleotide sequence: TGCGCCAGCAGCCCTGAGTTCAGGGGTACAGATACGCAGTATTTT. This encodes CASSPEFRGTDTQYF.

This clonotype was seen more than once but under ten times. The chain is built from TRBV7-8 and TRBJ1-1; the D gene is possibly TRBD1 (5 bases). Trimming pared 1 base from V and 1 base from J, leaving 10 bases between. This CDR3 has 15 residues. Germline V gene lookup returns CDR1 SGHVS and CDR2 FQNEAQ. The CDR3 sequence: CASSLGGTANTEAFF. Written as DNA, the CDR3 is TGTGCCAGCAGCTTAGGGGGGACGGCGAACACTGAAGCTTTCTTT. Looking up the rest from reference TRBV7-8 and TRBJ1-1 gives the full variable domain: GAGVSQSPRYKVAKRGQDVALRCDPISGHVSLFWYQQALGQGPEFLTYFQNEAQLDKSGLPSDRFFAERPEGSVSTLKIQRTQQEDSAVYLCASSLGGTANTEAFFGQGTRLTVV.

This clonotype was counted only a few times. The chain uses TRBV29-1 and TRBJ2-1, with TRBD1 matching 12 bases. CDR3 size: 13 residues. Germline CDR1 SQVTM, CDR2 ANQGSEA. With 7 bases clipped from V and 5 bases from J, the junction kept 3 bases outside the gene matches. CDR3 sequence: CSAGQGADNEQFF. The CDR3 nucleotides are TGCAGCGCGGGACAGGGGGCGGACAATGAGCAGTTCTTC.